Only a few counts were recorded for the clone carrying this T cell receptor beta chain. The entry originates in a study of spatial heterogeneity in lung cancer. Time point in this sample: sample taken at primary tumor resection. In each case, whole RNA from tumor, nontumor lung or frozen PBMC was sequenced unsorted. Trimming took 6 bases from V and 5 from J, leaving 8 bases between them. The germline V gene encodes CDR1 SGHRS and CDR2 YFSETQ. The CDR3 spans 12 residues. TCRdb processed the 5' RACE reads anew with MiXCR; each CDR3 protein has one entry. Here the sample spans just under 95,000 distinct CDR3 sequences, approximately 12% being singletons.

The TCR originated in a male donor with early-stage non-small cell lung cancer. The source was PBMCs, collected at surgery. The V call is TRBV5-1, the J call TRBJ1-4; no clear D gene. Here the CDR3 reads CASTGPNEKLFF. DNA for the CDR3: TGCGCCAGCACCGGACCAAATGAAAAACTGTTTTTT. Filled out from reference TRBV5-1 and TRBJ1-4, the complete variable domain reads KAGVTQTPRYLIKTRGQQVTLSCSPISGHRSVSWYQQTPGQGLQFLFEYFSETQRNKGNFPGRFSGRQFSNSRSEMNVSTLELGDSALYLCASTGPNEKLFFGSGTQLSVL.